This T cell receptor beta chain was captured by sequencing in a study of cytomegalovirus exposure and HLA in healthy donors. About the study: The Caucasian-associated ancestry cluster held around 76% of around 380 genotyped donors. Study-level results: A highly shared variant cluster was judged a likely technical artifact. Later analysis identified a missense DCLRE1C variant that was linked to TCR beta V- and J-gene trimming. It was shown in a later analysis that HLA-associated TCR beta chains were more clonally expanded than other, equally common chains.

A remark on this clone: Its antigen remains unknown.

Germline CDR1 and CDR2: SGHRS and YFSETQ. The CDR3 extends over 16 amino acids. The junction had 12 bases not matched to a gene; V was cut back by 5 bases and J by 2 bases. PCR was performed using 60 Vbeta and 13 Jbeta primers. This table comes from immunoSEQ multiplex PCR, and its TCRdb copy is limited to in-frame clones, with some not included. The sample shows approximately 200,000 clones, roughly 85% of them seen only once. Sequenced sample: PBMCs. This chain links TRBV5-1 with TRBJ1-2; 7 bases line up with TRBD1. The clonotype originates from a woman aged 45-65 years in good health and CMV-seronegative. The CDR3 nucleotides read TGCGCCAGCAGAACAACCCAATCGACAGGGAACTATGGCTACACCTTC. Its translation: CASRTTQSTGNYGYTF. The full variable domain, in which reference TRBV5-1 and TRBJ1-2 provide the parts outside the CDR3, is KAGVTQTPRYLIKTRGQQVTLSCSPISGHRSVSWYQQTPGQGLQFLFEYFSETQRNKGNFPGRFSGRQFSNSRSEMNVSTLELGDSALYLCASRTTQSTGNYGYTFGSGTRLTVV.